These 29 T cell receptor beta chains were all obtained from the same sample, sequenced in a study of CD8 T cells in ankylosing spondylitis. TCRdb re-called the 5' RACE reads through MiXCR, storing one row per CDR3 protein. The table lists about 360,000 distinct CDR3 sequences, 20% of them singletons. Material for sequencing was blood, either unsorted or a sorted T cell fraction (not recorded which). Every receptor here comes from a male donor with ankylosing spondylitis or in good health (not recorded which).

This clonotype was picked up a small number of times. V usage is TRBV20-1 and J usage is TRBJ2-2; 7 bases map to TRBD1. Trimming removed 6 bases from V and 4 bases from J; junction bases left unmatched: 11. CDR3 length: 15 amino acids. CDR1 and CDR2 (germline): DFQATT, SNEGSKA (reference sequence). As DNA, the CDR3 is TGCAGTGCCCCGAAACAGGGGTATGGCACCGGGGAGCTGTTTTTT. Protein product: CSAPKQGYGTGELFF.

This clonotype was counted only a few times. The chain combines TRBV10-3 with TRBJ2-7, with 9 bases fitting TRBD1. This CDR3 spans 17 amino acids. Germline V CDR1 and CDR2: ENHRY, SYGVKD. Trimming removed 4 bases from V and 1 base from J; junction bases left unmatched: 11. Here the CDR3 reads CAISGFRGTGRSYEQYF. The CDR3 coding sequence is TGTGCCATCAGTGGATTTCGGGGGACAGGGAGATCCTACGAGCAGTACTTC.

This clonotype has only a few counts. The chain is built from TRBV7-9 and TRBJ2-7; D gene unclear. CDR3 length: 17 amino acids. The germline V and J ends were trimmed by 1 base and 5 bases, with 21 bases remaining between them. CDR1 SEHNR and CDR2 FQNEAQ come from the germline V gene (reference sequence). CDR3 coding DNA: TGTGCCAGCAGCTTAGTCATAGGAGACAACCTTTGGAACGAGCAGTACTTC. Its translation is CASSLVIGDNLWNEQYF.

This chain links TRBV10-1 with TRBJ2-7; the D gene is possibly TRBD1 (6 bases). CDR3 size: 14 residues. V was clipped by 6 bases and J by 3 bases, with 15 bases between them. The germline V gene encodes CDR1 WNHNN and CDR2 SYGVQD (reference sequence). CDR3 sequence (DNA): TGCGCCAGCAGCGGCAGGGACACCGACTACGAGCAGTACTTC. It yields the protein CASSGRDTDYEQYF.

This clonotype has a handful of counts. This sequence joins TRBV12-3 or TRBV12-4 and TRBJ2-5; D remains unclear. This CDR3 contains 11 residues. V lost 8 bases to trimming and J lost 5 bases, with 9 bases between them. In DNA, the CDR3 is TGTGCCAGCGGAATTGAGGAGACCCAGTACTTC. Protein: CASGIEETQYF.

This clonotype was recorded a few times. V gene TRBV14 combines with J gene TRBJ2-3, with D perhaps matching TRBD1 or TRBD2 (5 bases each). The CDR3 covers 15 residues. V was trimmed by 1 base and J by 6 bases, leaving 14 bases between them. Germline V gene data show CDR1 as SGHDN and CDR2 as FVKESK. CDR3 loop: CASSQAGTFGDTQYF. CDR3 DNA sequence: TGTGCCAGCAGCCAAGCCGGGACCTTTGGCGATACGCAGTATTTT.

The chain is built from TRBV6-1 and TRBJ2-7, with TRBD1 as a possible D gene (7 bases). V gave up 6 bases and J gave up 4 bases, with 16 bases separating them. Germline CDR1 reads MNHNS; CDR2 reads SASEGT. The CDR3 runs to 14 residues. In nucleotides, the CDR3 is TGTGCCAGCAGCTCCATGGAGGGGGCTTACGAGCAGTACTTC. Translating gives CASSSMEGAYEQYF.

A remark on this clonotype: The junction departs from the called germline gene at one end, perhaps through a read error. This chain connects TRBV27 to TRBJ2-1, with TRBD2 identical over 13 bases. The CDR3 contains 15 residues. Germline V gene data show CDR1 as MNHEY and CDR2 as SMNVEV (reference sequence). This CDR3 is CASSAGTSGNNDQFF. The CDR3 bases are TGTGCCAGCAGTGCCGGGACTAGCGGGAACAATGACCAGTTCTTC.

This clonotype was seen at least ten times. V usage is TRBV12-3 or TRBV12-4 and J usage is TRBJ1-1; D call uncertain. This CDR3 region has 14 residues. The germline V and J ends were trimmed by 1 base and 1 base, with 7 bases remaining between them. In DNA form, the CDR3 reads TGTGCCAGCAGTTTAGGCGGGCCGAACACTGAAGCTTTCTTT. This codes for CASSLGGPNTEAFF.

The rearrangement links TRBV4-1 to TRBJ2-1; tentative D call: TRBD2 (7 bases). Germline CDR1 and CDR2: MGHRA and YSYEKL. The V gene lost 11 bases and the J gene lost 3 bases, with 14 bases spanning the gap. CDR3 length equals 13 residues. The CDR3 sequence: CASGGRNYNEQFF. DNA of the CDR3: TGCGCCTCGGGGGGCCGCAACTACAATGAGCAGTTCTTC.

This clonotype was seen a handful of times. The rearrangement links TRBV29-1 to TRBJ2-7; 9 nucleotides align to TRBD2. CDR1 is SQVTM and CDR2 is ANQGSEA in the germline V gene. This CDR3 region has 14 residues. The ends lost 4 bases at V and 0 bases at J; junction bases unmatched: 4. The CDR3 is CSVVGSGGSYEQYF. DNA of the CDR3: TGCAGCGTTGTCGGTAGCGGGGGCTCCTACGAGCAGTACTTC.

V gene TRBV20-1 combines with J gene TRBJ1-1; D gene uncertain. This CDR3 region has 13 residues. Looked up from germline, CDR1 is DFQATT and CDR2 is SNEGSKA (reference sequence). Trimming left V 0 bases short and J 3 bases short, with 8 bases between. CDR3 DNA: TGCAGTGCTAGAGATCTCGGGGACACTGAAGCTTTCTTT. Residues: CSARDLGDTEAFF.

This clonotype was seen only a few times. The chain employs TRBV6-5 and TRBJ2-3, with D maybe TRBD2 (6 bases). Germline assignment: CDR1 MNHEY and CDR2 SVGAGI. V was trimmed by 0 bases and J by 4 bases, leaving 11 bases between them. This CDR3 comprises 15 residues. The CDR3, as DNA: TGTGCCAGCAGTTACTCGGGGGACTCCCCAGATACGCAGTATTTT. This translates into CASSYSGDSPDTQYF.

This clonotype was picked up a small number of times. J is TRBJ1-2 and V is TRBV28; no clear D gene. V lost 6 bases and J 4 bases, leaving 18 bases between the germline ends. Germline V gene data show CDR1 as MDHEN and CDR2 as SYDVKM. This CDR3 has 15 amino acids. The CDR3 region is CASRPLPVAGYGYTF. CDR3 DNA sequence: TGTGCCAGCAGGCCACTCCCTGTCGCGGGCTATGGCTACACCTTC.

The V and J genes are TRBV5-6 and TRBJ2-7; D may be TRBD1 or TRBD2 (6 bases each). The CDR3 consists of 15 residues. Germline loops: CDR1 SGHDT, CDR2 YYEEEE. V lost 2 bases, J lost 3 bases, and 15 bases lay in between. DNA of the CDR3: TGTGCCAGCAGCTTAGGACGGGGGCGGATCTACGAGCAGTACTTC. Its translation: CASSLGRGRIYEQYF.

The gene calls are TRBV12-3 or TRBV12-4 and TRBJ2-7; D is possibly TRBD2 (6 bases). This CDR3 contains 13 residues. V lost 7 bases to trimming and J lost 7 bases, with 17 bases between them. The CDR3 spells CASTWGGLTEQYF. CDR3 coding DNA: TGTGCCAGCACCTGGGGAGGTCTAACGGAGCAGTACTTC.

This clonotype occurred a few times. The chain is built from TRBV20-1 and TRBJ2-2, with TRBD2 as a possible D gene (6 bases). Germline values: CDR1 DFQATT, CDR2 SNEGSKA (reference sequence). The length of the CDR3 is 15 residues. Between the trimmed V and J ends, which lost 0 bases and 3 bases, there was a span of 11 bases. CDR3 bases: TGCAGTGCTAGAGATCGGGGGTGGGACACCGGGGAGCTGTTTTTT. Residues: CSARDRGWDTGELFF.

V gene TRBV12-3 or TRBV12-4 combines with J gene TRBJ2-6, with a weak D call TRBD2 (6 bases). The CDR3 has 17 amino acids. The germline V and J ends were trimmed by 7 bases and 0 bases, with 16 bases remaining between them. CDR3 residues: CASTLRGTSSGANVLTF. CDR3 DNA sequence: TGTGCCAGCACCCTTCGGGGGACCAGCTCTGGGGCCAACGTCCTGACTTTC.

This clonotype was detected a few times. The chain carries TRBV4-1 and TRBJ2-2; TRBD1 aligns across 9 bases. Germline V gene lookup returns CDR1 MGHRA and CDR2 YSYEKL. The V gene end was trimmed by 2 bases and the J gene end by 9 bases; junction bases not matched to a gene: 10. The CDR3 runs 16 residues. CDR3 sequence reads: CASSQTPGQGRRELFF. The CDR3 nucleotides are TGCGCCAGCAGCCAAACACCGGGACAGGGCCGAAGGGAGCTGTTTTTT.

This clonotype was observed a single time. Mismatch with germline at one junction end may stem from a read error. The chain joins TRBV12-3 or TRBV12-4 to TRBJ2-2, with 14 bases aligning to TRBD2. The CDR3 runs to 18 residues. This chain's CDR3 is CTSSPGLAGARMTGELFF. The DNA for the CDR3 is TGTACCAGCAGCCCGGGACTAGCGGGGGCTAGAATGACCGGGGAGCTGTTTTTT.

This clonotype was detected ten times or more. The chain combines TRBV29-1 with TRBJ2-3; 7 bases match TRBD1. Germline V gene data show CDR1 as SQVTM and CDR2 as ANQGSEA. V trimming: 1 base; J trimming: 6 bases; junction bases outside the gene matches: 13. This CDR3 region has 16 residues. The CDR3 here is CSVEGIQGKNGDTQYF. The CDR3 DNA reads TGCAGCGTTGAAGGGATACAGGGGAAGAATGGGGATACGCAGTATTTT.

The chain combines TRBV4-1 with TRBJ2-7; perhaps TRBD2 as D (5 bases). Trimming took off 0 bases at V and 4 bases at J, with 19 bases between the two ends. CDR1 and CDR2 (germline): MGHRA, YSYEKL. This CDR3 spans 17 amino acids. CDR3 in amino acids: CASSQDQAKDGGYEQYF. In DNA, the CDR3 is TGCGCCAGCAGCCAAGACCAGGCAAAGGACGGAGGATACGAGCAGTACTTC.

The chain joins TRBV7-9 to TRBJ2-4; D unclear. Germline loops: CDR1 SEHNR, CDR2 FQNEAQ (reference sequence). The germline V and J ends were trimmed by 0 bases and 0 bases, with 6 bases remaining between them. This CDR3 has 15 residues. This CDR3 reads CASSLAVGAKNIQYF. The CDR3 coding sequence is TGTGCCAGCAGCTTAGCGGTCGGAGCCAAAAACATTCAGTACTTC.

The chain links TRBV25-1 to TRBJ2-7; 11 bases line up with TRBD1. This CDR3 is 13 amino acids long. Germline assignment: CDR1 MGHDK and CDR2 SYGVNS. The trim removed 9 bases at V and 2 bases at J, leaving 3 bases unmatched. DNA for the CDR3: TGTGCCAGGGACAGGGGGCGAACCTACGAGCAGTACTTC. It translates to CARDRGRTYEQYF.

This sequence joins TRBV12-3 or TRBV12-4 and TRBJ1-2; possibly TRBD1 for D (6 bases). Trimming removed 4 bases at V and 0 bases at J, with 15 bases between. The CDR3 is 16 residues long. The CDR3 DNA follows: TGTGCCAGCAGTTCGGCATCCGGGACAACTAACTATGGCTACACCTTC. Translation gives CASSSASGTTNYGYTF.

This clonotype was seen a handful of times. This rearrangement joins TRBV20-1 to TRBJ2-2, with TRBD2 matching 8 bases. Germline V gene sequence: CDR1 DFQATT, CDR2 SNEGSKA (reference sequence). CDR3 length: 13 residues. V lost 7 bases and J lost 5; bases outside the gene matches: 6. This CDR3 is CSGKRESTGELFF. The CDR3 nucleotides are TGCAGTGGGAAGCGGGAGTCGACCGGGGAGCTGTTTTTT.

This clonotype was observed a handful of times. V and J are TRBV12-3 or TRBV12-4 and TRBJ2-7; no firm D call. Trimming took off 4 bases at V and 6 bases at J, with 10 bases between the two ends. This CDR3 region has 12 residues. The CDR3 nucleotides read TGTGCCAGCAGTTCTACCCCCTCCGAGCAGTACTTC. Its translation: CASSSTPSEQYF.

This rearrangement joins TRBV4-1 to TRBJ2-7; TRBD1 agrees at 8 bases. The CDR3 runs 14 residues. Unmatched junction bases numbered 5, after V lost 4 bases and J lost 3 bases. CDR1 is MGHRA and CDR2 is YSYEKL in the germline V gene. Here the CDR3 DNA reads TGCGCCAGCAGCCCATACAGGGGGAACTACGAGCAGTACTTC. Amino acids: CASSPYRGNYEQYF.

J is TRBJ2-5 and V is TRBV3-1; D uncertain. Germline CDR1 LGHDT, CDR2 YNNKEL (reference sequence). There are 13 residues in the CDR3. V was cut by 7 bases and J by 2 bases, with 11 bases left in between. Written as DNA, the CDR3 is TGTGCCAGCACCGATGGACCTCAAGAGACCCAGTACTTC. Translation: CASTDGPQETQYF.